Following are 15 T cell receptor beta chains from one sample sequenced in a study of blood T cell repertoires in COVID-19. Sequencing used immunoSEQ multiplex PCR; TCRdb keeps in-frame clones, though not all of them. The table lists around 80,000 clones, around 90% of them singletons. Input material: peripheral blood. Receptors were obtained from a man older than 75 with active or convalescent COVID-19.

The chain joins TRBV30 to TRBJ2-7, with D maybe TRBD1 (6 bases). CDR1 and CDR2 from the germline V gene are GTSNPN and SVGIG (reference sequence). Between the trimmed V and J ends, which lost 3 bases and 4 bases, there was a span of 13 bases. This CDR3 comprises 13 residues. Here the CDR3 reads CAWSPGHRYEQYV. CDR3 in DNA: TGTGCCTGGAGCCCGGGACACCGATACGAGCAGTACGTC.

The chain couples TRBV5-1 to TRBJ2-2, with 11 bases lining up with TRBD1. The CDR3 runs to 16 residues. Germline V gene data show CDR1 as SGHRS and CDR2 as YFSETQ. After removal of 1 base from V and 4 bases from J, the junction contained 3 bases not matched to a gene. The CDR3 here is CASSLQDRGRTGELFF. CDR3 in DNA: TGCGCCAGCAGCTTGCAGGACAGGGGGCGCACCGGGGAGCTGTTTTTT.

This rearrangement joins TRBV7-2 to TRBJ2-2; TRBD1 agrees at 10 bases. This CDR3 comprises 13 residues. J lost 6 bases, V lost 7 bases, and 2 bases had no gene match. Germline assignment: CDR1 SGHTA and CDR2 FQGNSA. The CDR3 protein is CASNGQGAGELFF. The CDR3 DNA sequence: TGTGCCAGCAACGGACAGGGGGCCGGGGAGCTGTTTTTT.

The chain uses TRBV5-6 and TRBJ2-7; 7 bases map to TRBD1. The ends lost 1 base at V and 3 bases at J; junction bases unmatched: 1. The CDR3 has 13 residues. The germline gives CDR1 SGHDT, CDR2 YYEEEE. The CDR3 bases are TGTGCCAGCAGCTTGAGGGACAGCTACGAGCAGTACGTC. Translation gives CASSLRDSYEQYV.

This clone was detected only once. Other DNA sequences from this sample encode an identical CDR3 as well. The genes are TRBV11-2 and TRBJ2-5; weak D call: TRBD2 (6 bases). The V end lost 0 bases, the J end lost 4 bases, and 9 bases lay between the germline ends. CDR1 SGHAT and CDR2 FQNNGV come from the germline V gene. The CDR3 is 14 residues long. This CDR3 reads CASSLERGRETQYF. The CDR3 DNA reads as TGTGCCAGCAGCTTAGAACGGGGGAGAGAGACCCAGTACTTC.

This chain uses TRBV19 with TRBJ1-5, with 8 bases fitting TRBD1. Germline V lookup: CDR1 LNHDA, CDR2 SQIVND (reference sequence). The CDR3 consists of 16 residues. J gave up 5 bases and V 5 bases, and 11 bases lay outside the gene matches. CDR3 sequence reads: CASSPQQGGGDQPQHF. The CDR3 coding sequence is TGTGCCAGTAGTCCGCAACAGGGGGGGGGCGATCAGCCCCAGCATTTT.

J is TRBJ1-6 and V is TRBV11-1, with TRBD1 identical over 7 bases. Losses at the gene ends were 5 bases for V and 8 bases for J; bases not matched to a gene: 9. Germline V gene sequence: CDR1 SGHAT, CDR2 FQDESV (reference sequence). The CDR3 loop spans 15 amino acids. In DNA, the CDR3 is TGTGCCAGCAGCGAACAGACAGGGACTTATTCACCCCTCCACTTT. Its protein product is CASSEQTGTYSPLHF.

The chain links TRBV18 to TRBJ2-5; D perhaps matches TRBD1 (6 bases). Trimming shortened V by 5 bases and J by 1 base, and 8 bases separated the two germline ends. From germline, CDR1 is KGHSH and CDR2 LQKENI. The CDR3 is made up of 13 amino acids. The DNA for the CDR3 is TGTGCCAGCTCATCGACAGGCCAAGAGACCCAGTACTTC. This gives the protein CASSSTGQETQYF.

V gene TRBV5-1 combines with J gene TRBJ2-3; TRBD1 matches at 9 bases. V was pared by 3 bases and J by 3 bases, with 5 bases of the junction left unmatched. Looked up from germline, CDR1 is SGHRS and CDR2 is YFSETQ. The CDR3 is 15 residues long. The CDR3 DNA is TGCGCCAGCAGCTCCAACAGGGGGCTAACAGATACGCAGTATTTT. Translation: CASSSNRGLTDTQYF.

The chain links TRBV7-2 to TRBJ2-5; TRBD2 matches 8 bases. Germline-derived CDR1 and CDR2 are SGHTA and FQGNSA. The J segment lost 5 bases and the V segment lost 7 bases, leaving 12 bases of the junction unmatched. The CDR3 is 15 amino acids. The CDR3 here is CASILRGGARETQYF. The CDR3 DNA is TGTGCCAGCATCCTACGGGGGGGGGCGCGGGAGACCCAGTACTTC.

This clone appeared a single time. This chain's CDR3 is CASGRQGVTGYEQYV. CDR3 bases: TGTGCCAGCGGTAGACAGGGGGTAACCGGATACGAGCAGTACGTC. The rearrangement uses TRBV6-6 and TRBJ2-7, with TRBD1 matching over 9 bases. The length of the CDR3 is 15 residues. The V gene's germline CDR1 is MNHNY and CDR2 SVGAGI (reference sequence). V was pared by 8 bases and J by 4 bases, with 12 bases of the junction left unmatched.

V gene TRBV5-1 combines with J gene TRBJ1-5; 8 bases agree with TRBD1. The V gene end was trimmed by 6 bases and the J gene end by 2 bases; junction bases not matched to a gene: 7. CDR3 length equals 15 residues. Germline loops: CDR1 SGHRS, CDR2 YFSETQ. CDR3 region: CASTQGAGRNQPQHF. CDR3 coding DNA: TGCGCCAGCACCCAGGGGGCGGGACGCAATCAGCCCCAGCATTTT.

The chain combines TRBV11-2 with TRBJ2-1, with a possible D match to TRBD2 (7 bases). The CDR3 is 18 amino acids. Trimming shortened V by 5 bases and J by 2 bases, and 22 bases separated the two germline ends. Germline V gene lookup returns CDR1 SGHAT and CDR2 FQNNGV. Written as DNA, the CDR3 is TGTGCCAGCAGCCCTGTTTGGGGGCGGGAGCCGGCCTACAATGAGCAGTTCTTC. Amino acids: CASSPVWGREPAYNEQFF.

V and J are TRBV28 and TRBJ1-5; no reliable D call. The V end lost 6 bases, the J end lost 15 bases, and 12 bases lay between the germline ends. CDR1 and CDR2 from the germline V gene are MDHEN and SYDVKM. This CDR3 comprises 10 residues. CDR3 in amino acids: CASRLSHWHF. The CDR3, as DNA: TGTGCCAGCAGACTTTCCCACTGGCATTTT. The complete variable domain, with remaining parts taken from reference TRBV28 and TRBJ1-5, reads DVKVTQSSRYLVKRTGEKVFLECVQDMDHENMFWYRQDPGLGLRLIYFSYDVKMKEKGDIPEGYSVSREKKERFSLILESASTNQTSMYLCASRLSHWHFGDGTRLSIL.

The CDR3 DNA follows: TGTGCCAGCAGCTTAGGGGGACAGGGAGGGCAGTACGTC. It translates to CASSLGGQGGQYV. V gene TRBV7-9 combines with J gene TRBJ2-7; 9 bases align to TRBD1. Germline V gives CDR1 SEHNR, CDR2 FQNEAQ (reference sequence). This CDR3 has 13 residues. After removal of 1 base from V and 9 bases from J, the junction contained 4 bases not matched to a gene.